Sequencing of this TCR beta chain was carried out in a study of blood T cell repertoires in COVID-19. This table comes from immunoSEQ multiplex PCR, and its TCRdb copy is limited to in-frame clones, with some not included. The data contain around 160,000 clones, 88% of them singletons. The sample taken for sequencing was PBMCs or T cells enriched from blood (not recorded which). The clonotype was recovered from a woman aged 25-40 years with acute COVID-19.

CDR3 residues: CASTGTSGTLTYNEQFF. The CDR3 DNA sequence: TGTGCCAGCACCGGGACTAGCGGGACCCTGACCTACAATGAGCAGTTCTTC. The chain employs TRBV13 and TRBJ2-1; 13 positions agree with TRBD2. This CDR3 is 17 amino acids long. Germline CDR1 reads PRHDT; CDR2 reads FYEKMQ (reference sequence). Unmatched junction bases numbered 8, after V lost 7 bases and J lost 2 bases. The full variable domain, in which reference TRBV13 and TRBJ2-1 provide the parts outside the CDR3, is AAGVIQSPRHLIKEKRETATLKCYPIPRHDTVYWYQQGPGQDPQFLISFYEKMQSDKGSIPDRFSAQQFSDYHSELNMSSLELGDSALYFCASTGTSGTLTYNEQFFGPGTRLTVL.